Below are 5 T cell receptor beta chains sequenced from a single sample in a study of OX40 agonist ivuxolimab in advanced cancers. This table comes from immunoSEQ multiplex PCR, and its TCRdb copy is limited to in-frame clones, with some not included. Among 30,000 or so clones listed, roughly 79% were seen once. Sequencing was performed on CD4+ or CD8+ T cells sorted from blood, taken in a trial of the OX40 agonist ivuxolimab. These receptors came from an adult with an advanced solid tumor such as melanoma, head and neck, liver or kidney cancer.

The V and J genes are TRBV30 and TRBJ2-1; possibly TRBD1 for D (6 bases). V shed 1 base and J shed 5 bases, with 15 bases lying between them. The CDR3 length is 15 residues. Looked up from germline, CDR1 is GTSNPN and CDR2 is SVGIG (reference sequence). DNA of the CDR3: TGTGCCTGGAGTGACGACAGGCGGGTAGACAATGAGCAGTTCTTC. Protein product: CAWSDDRRVDNEQFF.

V and J are TRBV11-2 and TRBJ2-5, with 9 nucleotides matching TRBD2. CDR1 is SGHAT, CDR2 FQNNGV, per germline. CDR3 length: 15 amino acids. Trimming cost V 5 bases and J 5 bases; bases outside gene matches: 9. CDR3 region: CASSRLAGGVETQYF. The CDR3 DNA reads TGTGCCAGCAGCCGTCTGGCGGGGGGGGTGGAGACCCAGTACTTC.

The rearrangement uses TRBV30 and TRBJ1-1; D remains unclear. The CDR3 length is 12 residues. V was pared by 1 base and J by 5 bases, with 8 bases between. The germline CDR1 and CDR2 sequences are GTSNPN and SVGIG (reference sequence). The CDR3 is CAWSEFNTEAFF. CDR3 sequence (DNA): TGTGCCTGGAGTGAGTTTAATACTGAAGCTTTCTTT. Drawing the rest from reference TRBV30 and TRBJ1-1, the complete variable domain is SQTIHQWPATLVQPVGSPLSLECTVEGTSNPNLYWYRQAAGRGLQLLFYSVGIGQISSEVPQNLSASRPQDRQFILSSKKLLLSDSGFYLCAWSEFNTEAFFGQGTRLTVV.

As to this clone: The sample contains more than one DNA sequence encoding this CDR3. The V call is TRBV29-1, the J call TRBJ1-2; 7 positions match TRBD1. The CDR3 is 13 residues long. Germline V CDR1 and CDR2: SQVTM, ANQGSEA. V gave up 5 bases and J gave up 3 bases; unmatched junction bases: 6. DNA of the CDR3: TGCAGCGTTCAGGGGGGGACGGACTATGGCTACACCTTC. This codes for CSVQGGTDYGYTF.

This sequence joins TRBV19 and TRBJ1-4; D gene unclear. CDR1 and CDR2 (germline): LNHDA, SQIVND (reference sequence). The CDR3 loop spans 12 amino acids. Trimming removed 5 bases from V and 8 bases from J, with 9 bases in between. CDR3 bases: TGTGCCAGTAGTCCAAGGGAAGAAAAACTGTTTTTT. Its protein product is CASSPREEKLFF.